The rows below give T cell receptor beta chains drawn from one sample of a study of T cells in Graves' hyperthyroidism and ophthalmopathy. TCRdb independently ran MiXCR on the multiplex PCR reads; one entry per CDR3 protein. This repertoire shows hundreds of thousands of distinct CDR3 sequences, around 39% found once; its top ten account for about 8.9%. The sample taken for sequencing was blood. Source of these receptors: a man between 18 and 29 years old with Graves' hyperthyroidism. The CDR3 runs from the conserved cysteine through the conserved F or W. D genes are given only for firm matches. A row's size may be missing; if present it is once, few, many or a size class.

V gene	clone size	D gene	J gene	CDR3 length	CDR3 DNA	CDR3 protein
TRBV20-1	.	TRBD2	TRBJ2-2	15	TGCAGTGCTAAGGTTGGCGGGAGTTGGACCGGGGAGCTGTTTTTT	CSAKVGGSWTGELFF
TRBV2	many	TRBD1	TRBJ2-5	15	TGTGCCAGCAGTGAAGGGAGGACAGGGCGAGAGACCCAGTACTTC	CASSEGRTGRETQYF
TRBV4-1	.	TRBD2	TRBJ2-5	13	TGCGCCAGCCGAAGGGGAGGGACCGAGACCCAGTACTTC	CASRRGGTETQYF
TRBV20-1	few	.	TRBJ1-1	13	TGCAGTGCTAGCCCCGACTCAAACACTGAAGCTTTCTTT	CSASPDSNTEAFF
TRBV7-2	.	TRBD2	TRBJ2-7	15	TGTGCCAGCAGCTTAGTACCAGCGGGGTTATACGAGCAGTACTTC	CASSLVPAGLYEQYF
TRBV24-1	many	.	TRBJ1-4	16	TGTGCCACCAGTGATGGATCCGGGGGCGCGGATGAAAAACTGTTTTTT	CATSDGSGGADEKLFF
TRBV19	few	.	TRBJ1-1	14	TGTGCCAGTACCCCCCGTCCAGGTTTCTCTGAAGCTTTCTTT	CASTPRPGFSEAFF
TRBV29-1	.	.	TRBJ1-2	17	TGCAGCGTTGACGGCGGGAGGAGCACCGGGGAGCTGTATGGCTACACCTTC	CSVDGGRSTGELYGYTF
TRBV7-8	once	.	TRBJ1-2	14	TGTGCCAGCAGCCAAGATGTGACAGACTATGGCCACACCTTC	CASSQDVTDYGHTF
TRBV2	few	.	TRBJ2-7	15	TGTGCCAGCAGACCCTCGATGTCAACACTCTACGAGCAGTACTTC	CASRPSMSTLYEQYF
TRBV20-1	many	.	TRBJ2-7	13	TGCAGTGCTAGAGGTAGACTGCTGGACGAGCAGTACTTC	CSARGRLLDEQYF
TRBV20-1	many	.	TRBJ2-7	11	TGCAGTGCCGCGGGGACCTACGAGCAGTACTTC	CSAAGTYEQYF
TRBV19	many	.	TRBJ1-1	14	TGTGCCAGTAGTATAGGGGGAGTCGTCGCTGAAGCTTTCTTT	CASSIGGVVAEAFF
TRBV11-2	few	.	TRBJ1-2	16	TGTGCCAGCAGCTCCCTCCGGAGGATTGGGGAAAGTGGCTACACCTTC	CASSSLRRIGESGYTF
TRBV10-3	.	.	TRBJ1-5	13	TGTGCCAGCCAACACAGCACTTATCAGCCCCAGCATTTT	CASQHSTYQPQHF
TRBV15	.	TRBD2	TRBJ2-5	16	TGTGCCACCAGCAGAGGTAGCGGGGGGGTACAAGAGACCCAGTACTTC	CATSRGSGGVQETQYF
TRBV10-3	many	.	TRBJ2-7	13	TGTGCCATCAGTGAGCGGGCGGACCACGAGCAGTACTTC	CAISERADHEQYF
TRBV4-1	.	TRBD1	TRBJ2-2	15	TGCGCCAGCAGCCAAGAGGGACAGGGCGGCGGGGAGCTGTTTTTT	CASSQEGQGGGELFF
TRBV7-9	many	.	TRBJ2-7	13	TGTGCCAGCAGCCTACAGGGAATTCGCGAGCAGTACTTC	CASSLQGIREQYF
TRBV5-1	once	.	TRBJ2-7	14	TGCGCCAGCAGCTTCGGCGCAGCCGCCTACGAGCAGTACTTC	CASSFGAAAYEQYF
TRBV2	.	.	TRBJ1-6	14	TGCGCCAGCAGCCAAGCCGGGGGGAATTCACCCCTCCACTTT	CASSQAGGNSPLHF
TRBV9	.	TRBD2	TRBJ2-5	14	TGTGCCAGCAGCGTAGAACTAGCGGGCGAGACCCAGTACTTC	CASSVELAGETQYF
TRBV15	.	TRBD2	TRBJ2-7	18	TGTGCCACCAGCACCACCAGTAGGACTAGCACGACGGCCTACGAGCAGTACTTC	CATSTTSRTSTTAYEQYF
TRBV29-1	.	TRBD1	TRBJ1-2	13	TGCAGCTTGGGAGGGGGCAGGAACTATGGCTACACCTTC	CSLGGGRNYGYTF
TRBV6-1	few	.	TRBJ1-1	14	TGTGCCAGCACCCTGACAGCGGGGAACACTGAAGCTTTCTTT	CASTLTAGNTEAFF
TRBV18	.	.	TRBJ1-3	13	TGTGCCAGCTCACCCATACTGAGGGACACCATATATTTT	CASSPILRDTIYF
TRBV10-3	few	TRBD1	TRBJ2-1	15	TGTGCCATCAGTAAGGGACAGGGGAATGTCAATGAGCAGTTCTTC	CAISKGQGNVNEQFF
TRBV9	few	.	TRBJ1-3	14	TGTGCCAGCAGCGAGGGAGGCTCTGGAAACACCATATATTTT	CASSEGGSGNTIYF
TRBV25-1	.	TRBD1	TRBJ1-2	15	TGTGCCAGCAGTGGATCCGGGACAGGGGACTATGGCTACACCTTC	CASSGSGTGDYGYTF
TRBV2	many	.	TRBJ1-1	13	TGTGCCAGCAGGGCCATGGTGAACACTGAAGCTTTCTTT	CASRAMVNTEAFF
TRBV24-1	many	.	TRBJ2-5	15	TGTGCCACCAGTGTTCCTACAGGGAGTGGAGAGACCCAGTACTTC	CATSVPTGSGETQYF
TRBV20-1	few	.	TRBJ2-7	13	TGCAGTGCTAGAGGGGGACATCTCTACGAGCAGTACTTC	CSARGGHLYEQYF
TRBV6-1	few	TRBD1	TRBJ1-5	14	TGTGCCACCCGGGACAGGGGGCAGGGTCAGCCCCAGCATTTT	CATRDRGQGQPQHF
TRBV12-3/TRBV12-4	many	.	TRBJ2-7	12	TGTGCCAGTAGTAGGGACCGCTACGAGCAGTACTTC	CASSRDRYEQYF